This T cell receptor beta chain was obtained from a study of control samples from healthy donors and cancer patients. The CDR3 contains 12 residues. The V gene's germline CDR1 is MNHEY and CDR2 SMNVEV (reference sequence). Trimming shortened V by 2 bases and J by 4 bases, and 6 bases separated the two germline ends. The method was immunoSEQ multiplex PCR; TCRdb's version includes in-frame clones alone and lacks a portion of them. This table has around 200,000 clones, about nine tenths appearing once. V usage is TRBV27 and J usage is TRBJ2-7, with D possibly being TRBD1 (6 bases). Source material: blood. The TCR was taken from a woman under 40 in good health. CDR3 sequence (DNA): TGTGCCAGCAGTTTAAGGGGGTACGAGCAGTACTTC. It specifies CASSLRGYEQYF.